Each of the 15 T cell receptor beta chains below was sequenced from the same sample in a study of shared clonotypes between healthy human individuals. CD45RO-negative, CCR7-positively selected cells formed the naive CD8 fraction, excluding terminally differentiated effector memory CD45RA+ cells. The table came from immunoSEQ multiplex PCR; TCRdb's copy has only in-frame clones and leaves some out. The sample lists about 2 million clones, around 96% occurring once. The sample consisted of naive CD8+ T cells sorted from blood. Receptors were obtained from a man between 18 and 29 years old in good health.

The chain links TRBV5-1 to TRBJ2-3; D possibly corresponds to TRBD1 (5 bases). The V end was cut by 5 bases, the J end by 0 bases, with 10 bases between. Germline V CDR1 and CDR2: SGHRS, YFSETQ. This CDR3 is built from 14 residues. CDR3 sequence: CASRWAGSTDTQYF. CDR3 in DNA: TGCGCCAGCAGGTGGGCAGGGAGCACAGATACGCAGTATTTT.

Comments on this clone: Additional DNA sequences in this sample encode the identical CDR3. Here the CDR3 reads CASSQVGGEETQYF. The CDR3 DNA reads as TGCGCCAGCAGCCAGGTTGGAGGCGAAGAGACCCAGTACTTC. The chain has TRBV4-1 and TRBJ2-5; weak D call: TRBD2 (5 bases). Deletions cut 3 bases from V and 3 bases from J, with 11 bases between. This CDR3 contains 14 residues. CDR1 and CDR2 (germline): MGHRA, YSYEKL.

This clone was detected once. The chain combines TRBV4-3 with TRBJ2-7, with D maybe TRBD1 (5 bases). CDR3 length: 13 amino acids. V lost 2 bases, J lost 4 bases, and 9 bases lay in between. Germline V gene sequence: CDR1 LGHNA, CDR2 YSLEER. The CDR3 DNA sequence: TGCGCCAGCAGCCAATTCGACAGTTACGAGCAGTACTTC. As protein: CASSQFDSYEQYF.

The chain employs TRBV12-1 and TRBJ1-4; no DNA check was done on the table's D call, TRBD1. TRBV12-1 is reported as a pseudogene. The CDR3 runs 20 residues. For the CDR3, the DNA is TGTGCCAGCAGCTCCGCCCTTAAGACAGACAGCACCTCAACTAATGAAAAACTGTTTTTT. Its protein is CASSSALKTDSTSTNEKLFF.

J is TRBJ2-7 and V is TRBV4-1; D remains unclear. The germline V gene has CDR1 MGHRA and CDR2 YSYEKL. This CDR3 has 13 residues. Trimming shortened V by 0 bases and J by 6 bases, and 9 bases separated the two germline ends. CDR3 amino acids: CASSQDGEPEQYF. CDR3 sequence (DNA): TGCGCCAGCAGCCAAGATGGGGAACCCGAGCAGTACTTC.

J is TRBJ2-2 and V is TRBV7-7, with 8 bases that match TRBD2. Germline V CDR1 and CDR2: SSHAT, FNYEAQ (reference sequence). The CDR3 extends over 12 amino acids. For the CDR3, the DNA is TGTGCTAGCGGGACCGTGGCCGGGGAGCTGTTTTTT. Translated: CASGTVAGELFF.

The rearrangement uses TRBV13 and TRBJ2-3, with 9 bases matching TRBD1. CDR3 length equals 14 residues. The J segment lost 4 bases and the V segment lost 4 bases, leaving 3 bases of the junction unmatched. Germline loops: CDR1 PRHDT, CDR2 FYEKMQ (reference sequence). The CDR3 DNA reads as TGTGCCAGCAGCTCGGACAGGGGCGCAGATACGCAGTATTTT. Protein product: CASSSDRGADTQYF.

The CDR3 DNA reads TGTGCCAGCAGCTTTTTAGGGACAGGGGACGAAAAACTGTTTTTT. It encodes CASSFLGTGDEKLFF. This chain links TRBV5-4 with TRBJ1-4; 10 bases fit TRBD1. This CDR3 has 15 amino acids. The junction had 6 bases not matched to a gene; V was cut back by 2 bases and J by 8 bases. Germline V gives CDR1 SGHNT, CDR2 YYREEE (reference sequence).

The V call is TRBV5-6, the J call TRBJ2-6; no reliable D call. Trimming shortened V by 2 bases and J by 0 bases, and 12 bases separated the two germline ends. The CDR3 contains 17 residues. Germline V gene sequence: CDR1 SGHDT, CDR2 YYEEEE. This CDR3 is CASSFIPPTSGANVLTF. The CDR3 DNA reads TGTGCCAGCAGCTTTATTCCACCGACCTCTGGGGCCAACGTCCTGACTTTC.

The J gene is TRBJ2-2, the V gene TRBV13; 9 bases are shared with TRBD1. The ends lost 6 bases at V and 5 bases at J; junction bases unmatched: 7. CDR3 length: 15 amino acids. CDR1 PRHDT and CDR2 FYEKMQ come from the germline V gene (reference sequence). The CDR3 protein is CASRSGTGSTGELFF. The CDR3 bases are TGTGCCAGCAGGTCCGGGACAGGGTCAACCGGGGAGCTGTTTTTT.

J is TRBJ2-1 and V is TRBV4-1; maybe TRBD2 (7 bases). The germline V gene has CDR1 MGHRA and CDR2 YSYEKL. Trimming stripped 0 bases from V and 3 bases from J, with 12 bases between. CDR3 length: 16 residues. CDR3 sequence: CASSQDAGAIYNEQFF. DNA of the CDR3: TGCGCCAGCAGCCAAGATGCGGGGGCGATCTACAATGAGCAGTTCTTC.

The J gene is TRBJ1-2, the V gene TRBV6-1; the match to TRBD1 covers 9 bases. V lost 6 bases and J lost 1; bases outside the gene matches: 3. The germline V gene encodes CDR1 MNHNS and CDR2 SASEGT. CDR3 size: 14 residues. For the CDR3, the DNA is TGTGCCAGCAGGGACAGGGGTTATAACTATGGCTACACCTTC. This sequence encodes CASRDRGYNYGYTF.

This chain uses TRBV2 with TRBJ2-1, with 8 bases aligning to TRBD2. V was pared by 8 bases and J by 5 bases, with 5 bases of the junction left unmatched. The V gene's germline CDR1 is SNHLY and CDR2 FYNNEI. CDR3 size: 13 residues. The CDR3 loop is CASAGLVNNEQFF. The CDR3 DNA is TGTGCCAGCGCGGGACTAGTAAACAATGAGCAGTTCTTC.

The rearrangement links TRBV27 to TRBJ2-1; perhaps TRBD2 as D (6 bases). Germline-derived CDR1 and CDR2 are MNHEY and SMNVEV (reference sequence). V lost 5 bases and J 1 base, leaving 15 bases between the germline ends. The CDR3 has 16 amino acids. DNA of the CDR3: TGTGCCAGCAGTCCGGACGGGGGTACTTCCTACAATGAGCAGTTCTTC. Its protein is CASSPDGGTSYNEQFF.

This clone appeared a single time. This chain joins TRBV19 and TRBJ1-6; D not resolved. This CDR3 has 15 residues. Germline CDR1 and CDR2: LNHDA and SQIVND (reference sequence). V lost 1 base to trimming and J lost 14 bases, with 18 bases between them. CDR3 region: CASSIAALYREALHF. DNA for the CDR3: TGTGCCAGTAGTATAGCGGCCTTATACCGCGAGGCCCTCCACTTT.